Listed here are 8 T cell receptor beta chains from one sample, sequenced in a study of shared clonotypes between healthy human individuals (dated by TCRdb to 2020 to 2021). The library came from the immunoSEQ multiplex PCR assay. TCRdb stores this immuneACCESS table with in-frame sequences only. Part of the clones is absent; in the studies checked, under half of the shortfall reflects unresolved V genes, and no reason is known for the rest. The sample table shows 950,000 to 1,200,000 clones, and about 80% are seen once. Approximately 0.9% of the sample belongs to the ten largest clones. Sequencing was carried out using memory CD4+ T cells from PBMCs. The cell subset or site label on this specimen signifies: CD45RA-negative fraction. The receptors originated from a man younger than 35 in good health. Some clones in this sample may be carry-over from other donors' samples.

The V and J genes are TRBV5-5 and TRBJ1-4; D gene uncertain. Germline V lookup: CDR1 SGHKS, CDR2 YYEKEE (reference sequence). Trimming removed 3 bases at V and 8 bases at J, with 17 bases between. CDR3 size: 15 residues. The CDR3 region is CASSSPRPGGEKLFF. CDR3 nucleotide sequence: TGTGCCAGCAGCTCACCCCGGCCGGGAGGGGAAAAACTGTTTTTT.

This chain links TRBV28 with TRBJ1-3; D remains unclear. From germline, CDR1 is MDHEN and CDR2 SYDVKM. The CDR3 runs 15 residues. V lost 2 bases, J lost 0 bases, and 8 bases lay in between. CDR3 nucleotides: TGTGCCAGCAGTTTAATAGGGAACTCTGGAAACACCATATATTTT. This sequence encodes CASSLIGNSGNTIYF.

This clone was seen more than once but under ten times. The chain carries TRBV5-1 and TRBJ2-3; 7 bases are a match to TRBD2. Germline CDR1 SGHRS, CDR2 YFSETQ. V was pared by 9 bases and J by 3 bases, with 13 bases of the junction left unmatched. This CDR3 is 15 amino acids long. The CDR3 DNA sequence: TGCGCCACCACCCAGGGCGGGAGACCAACAGATACGCAGTATTTT. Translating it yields CATTQGGRPTDTQYF.

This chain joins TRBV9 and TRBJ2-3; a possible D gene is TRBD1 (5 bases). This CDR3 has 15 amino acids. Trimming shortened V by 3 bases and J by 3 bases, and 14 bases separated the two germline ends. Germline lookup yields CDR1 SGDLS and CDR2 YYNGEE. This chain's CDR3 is CASSDSQAGTDTQYF. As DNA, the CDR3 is TGTGCCAGCAGCGATTCACAGGCCGGTACAGATACGCAGTATTTT.

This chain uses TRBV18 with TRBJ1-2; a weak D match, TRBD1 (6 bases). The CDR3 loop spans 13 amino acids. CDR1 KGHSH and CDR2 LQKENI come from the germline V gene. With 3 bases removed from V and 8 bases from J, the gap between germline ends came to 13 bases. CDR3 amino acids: CASSPPDRGGYTF. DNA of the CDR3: TGTGCCAGCTCACCCCCGGACAGAGGGGGCTACACCTTC.

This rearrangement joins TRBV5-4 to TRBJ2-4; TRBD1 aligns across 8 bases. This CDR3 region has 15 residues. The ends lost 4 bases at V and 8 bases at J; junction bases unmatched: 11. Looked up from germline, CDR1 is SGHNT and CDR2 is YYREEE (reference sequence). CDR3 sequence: CASSPTQGAGDIQYF. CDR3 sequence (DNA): TGTGCCAGCAGCCCTACTCAGGGGGCCGGGGACATTCAGTACTTC.

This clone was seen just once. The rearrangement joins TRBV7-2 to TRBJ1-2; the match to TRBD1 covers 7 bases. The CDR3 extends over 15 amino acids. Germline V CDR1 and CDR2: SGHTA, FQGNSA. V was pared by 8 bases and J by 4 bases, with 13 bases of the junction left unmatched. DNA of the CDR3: TGTGCCAGCGACCTGGGTAACAGGGGTGGCTATGGCTACACCTTC. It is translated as CASDLGNRGGYGYTF.

The CDR3 sequence: CASSPNLDRTYWGYTF. CDR3 DNA: TGTGCCAGCTCACCTAATCTAGACAGGACCTATTGGGGCTACACCTTC. This chain links TRBV18 with TRBJ1-2; TRBD1 is a possible D gene (6 bases). In germline, CDR1 is KGHSH, CDR2 LQKENI. The CDR3 is 16 residues long. V lost 3 bases and J lost 8, with 22 bases in between.